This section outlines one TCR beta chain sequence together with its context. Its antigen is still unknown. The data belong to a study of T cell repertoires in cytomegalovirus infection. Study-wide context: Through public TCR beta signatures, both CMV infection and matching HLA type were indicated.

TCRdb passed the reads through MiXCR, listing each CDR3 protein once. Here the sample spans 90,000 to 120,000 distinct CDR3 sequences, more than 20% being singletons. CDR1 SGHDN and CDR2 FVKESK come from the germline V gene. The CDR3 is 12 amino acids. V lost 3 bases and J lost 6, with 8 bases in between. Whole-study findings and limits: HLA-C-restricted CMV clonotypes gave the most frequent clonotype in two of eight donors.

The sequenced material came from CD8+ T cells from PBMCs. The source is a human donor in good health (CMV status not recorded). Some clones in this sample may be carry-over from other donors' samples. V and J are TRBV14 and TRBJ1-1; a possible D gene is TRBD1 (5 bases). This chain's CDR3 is CASSHRESEAFF. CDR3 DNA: TGTGCCAGCAGCCACAGGGAATCTGAAGCTTTCTTT.